Below, one T cell receptor (beta chain) is given with its context. As handled by the study authors: How many nucleated cells were present was estimated from reference gene primer amplification. The data were produced by immunoSEQ multiplex PCR, yet TCRdb's version contains in-frame clones alone and is incomplete. For V, J and clone size, that table is used; D and trimming come from the DNA. The table shows 250,000 to 300,000 clones, with around 86% occurring only once. The data derive from a study of blood T cell repertoires in COVID-19. For the study at large: Acute-phase and convalescent COVID-19 samples originated in the United States, Italy and Spain. Nucleic acid was either cDNA or gDNA, and it came from T cells, B-cell-depleted T cells, or PBMCs.

V was cut by 6 bases and J by 2 bases, with 23 bases left in between. Germline V gene sequence: CDR1 MNHEY, CDR2 SMNVEV (reference sequence). The CDR3 spans 17 residues. This chain joins TRBV27 and TRBJ2-7; D is unclear. The sequence was collected from a woman between 40 and 55 years old who had recovered from COVID-19. Material: peripheral blood. The DNA of the CDR3 is TGTGCCAGCAGCGAATTCCCCACGAGGCTTTCTACCTACGAGCAGTACTTC. This codes for CASSEFPTRLSTYEQYF.